This record covers a single TCR beta chain. The antigen is not known. The sample originates from a study of CD8 T cells in ankylosing spondylitis. Study outcomes and limitations: Disease-linked clones had a CD8+ phenotype and relatively low frequency in peripheral blood. Several highly homologous variants made up a TCR beta motif, and this motif appeared characteristic of ankylosing spondylitis blood. A number of the motif variants had already been described in reactive arthritis synovial fluid and blood.

This CDR3 region has 13 residues. With 1 base removed from V and 5 bases from J, the gap between germline ends came to 6 bases. Germline CDR1 and CDR2: MGHRA and YSYEKL. Libraries for TCR beta were made by quantitative 5'-RACE with molecular barcodes. TCRdb used MiXCR to reprocess the 5' RACE reads, holding one entry per CDR3 protein. The sample includes approximately 340,000 distinct CDR3 sequences, roughly 14% of them seen just once. Sample: blood, either unsorted or a sorted T cell fraction (not recorded which). This TCR was recovered from a male donor with ankylosing spondylitis or in good health (not recorded which). The chain couples TRBV4-1 to TRBJ1-5; D not resolved. CDR3 residues: CASSQGTDQPQHF. CDR3 bases: TGCGCCAGCAGCCAAGGAACAGATCAGCCCCAGCATTTT.